These 18 T cell receptor beta chains came from one sample sequenced in a study of blood T cell repertoires in COVID-19. Produced via immunoSEQ multiplex PCR; TCRdb's table is partial and in-frame only. The table has 20,000 to 30,000 clones, 90% to 95% seen once; the top ten hold 3.5% to 4.5%. The sample comprised peripheral blood. The receptors were sampled from a woman between 50 and 59 years old with active COVID-19.

This chain uses TRBV6-6 with TRBJ2-3; 8 bases line up with TRBD1. Germline lookup yields CDR1 MNHNY and CDR2 SVGAGI (reference sequence). With 7 bases clipped from V and 12 bases from J, the junction kept 9 bases outside the gene matches. The CDR3 loop spans 12 amino acids. Written as DNA, the CDR3 is TGTGCCAGCACCCAGGACAGGGAGTCCCAGTATTTT. This gives the protein CASTQDRESQYF.

The chain uses TRBV21-1 and TRBJ1-5. TRBV21-1 is a pseudogene locus. The CDR3 runs 17 residues. This chain's CDR3 is CASSKTRGGDGNQPQHF. CDR3 bases: TGTGCCAGCAGCAAAACCCGAGGGGGGGACGGAAATCAGCCCCAGCATTTT.

The gene calls are TRBV15 and TRBJ1-3; D unresolved. V lost 0 bases and J 4 bases, leaving 16 bases between the germline ends. The CDR3 contains 17 residues. The germline CDR1 and CDR2 sequences are LNHNV and YYDKDF (reference sequence). DNA for the CDR3: TGTGCCACCAGCAGAGAGGGTCCGGACGCGGGAGGAAACACCATATATTTT. Translation gives CATSREGPDAGGNTIYF. The variable domain in full, completed from reference TRBV15 and TRBJ1-3, reads DAMVIQNPRYQVTQFGKPVTLSCSQTLNHNVMYWYQQKSSQAPKLLFHYYDKDFNNEADTPDNFQSRRPNTSFCFLDIRSPGLGDTAMYLCATSREGPDAGGNTIYFGEGSWLTVV.

This chain uses TRBV18 with TRBJ2-1; 7 bases map to TRBD2. Unmatched junction bases numbered 6, after V lost 6 bases and J lost 10 bases. CDR1 KGHSH and CDR2 LQKENI come from the germline V gene. The CDR3 has 12 amino acids. The CDR3 DNA reads as TGTGCCAGCTCGACTCGGGGGGAGGAGCAGTTCTTC. This sequence encodes CASSTRGEEQFF.

The chain combines TRBV7-9 with TRBJ1-5; D remains unclear. Germline CDR1 SEHNR, CDR2 FQNEAQ (reference sequence). This CDR3 contains 14 residues. Trimming stripped 6 bases from V and 7 bases from J, with 16 bases between. The CDR3 DNA is TGTGCCAGCAGTAAGGACGGGGTGAGGCAGCCCCAGCATTTT. It translates to CASSKDGVRQPQHF.

This chain joins TRBV19 and TRBJ1-1; D ambiguous. This CDR3 has 16 residues. The ends were cut back, 5 bases at V and 1 base at J, with 17 bases in the middle. The germline V gene encodes CDR1 LNHDA and CDR2 SQIVND (reference sequence). In DNA form, the CDR3 reads TGTGCCAGTAGTGGCTGGTCGACACCCTCGAACACTGAAGCTTTCTTT. The encoded protein is CASSGWSTPSNTEAFF.

This clone was seen only a few times. V usage is TRBV28 and J usage is TRBJ1-5; possibly TRBD1 for D (5 bases). CDR1 MDHEN and CDR2 SYDVKM come from the germline V gene. Trimming took off 5 bases at V and 8 bases at J, with 19 bases between the two ends. The CDR3 loop spans 15 amino acids. CDR3 in DNA: TGTGCCAGCAGTACCAGGGTGTTTAATCGGGAGCCCCAGCATTTT. This codes for CASSTRVFNREPQHF.

This sequence joins TRBV28 and TRBJ1-1, with D perhaps matching TRBD1 (5 bases). The V end lost 2 bases, the J end lost 4 bases, and 5 bases lay between the germline ends. CDR3 length equals 12 residues. CDR1 MDHEN and CDR2 SYDVKM come from the germline V gene. For the CDR3, the DNA is TGTGCCAGCAGTTTAGACAGCACTGAAGCTTTCTTT. This translates into CASSLDSTEAFF. Full variable domain (outside the CDR3, taken from reference TRBV28 and TRBJ1-1): DVKVTQSSRYLVKRTGEKVFLECVQDMDHENMFWYRQDPGLGLRLIYFSYDVKMKEKGDIPEGYSVSREKKERFSLILESASTNQTSMYLCASSLDSTEAFFGQGTRLTVV.

V is TRBV18 and J is TRBJ2-2, with 7 positions matching TRBD1. Trimming cost V 3 bases and J 0 bases; bases outside gene matches: 7. This CDR3 is 17 amino acids long. Germline values: CDR1 KGHSH, CDR2 LQKENI. Here the CDR3 DNA reads TGTGCCAGCTCACCGAAAGAGGGGGCCCCGAACACCGGGGAGCTGTTTTTT. Its translation: CASSPKEGAPNTGELFF.

The J gene is TRBJ2-3, the V gene TRBV15, with 8 bases matching TRBD1. Germline V lookup: CDR1 LNHNV, CDR2 YYDKDF (reference sequence). The ends lost 3 bases at V and 2 bases at J; junction bases unmatched: 7. This CDR3 region has 16 residues. In DNA, the CDR3 is TGTGCCACCAGCAGTTGGGACAGGTTCAACACAGATACGCAGTATTTT. Translated, it gives CATSSWDRFNTDTQYF.

The chain has TRBV10-2 and TRBJ1-6; possible D gene TRBD1, 5 bases. CDR1 and CDR2 from the germline V gene are WSHSY and SAAADI. CDR3 size: 17 residues. V shed 8 bases and J shed 6 bases, with 23 bases lying between them. The chain's CDR3 is CASQSGQGNVGNSPLHF. CDR3 bases: TGCGCCAGCCAAAGCGGGCAGGGTAATGTCGGTAATTCACCCCTCCACTTT.

The DNA for the CDR3 is TGCGCCAGCAGCTTGGTAACTAGTAACACCGGGGAGCTGTTTTTT. It is translated as CASSLVTSNTGELFF. The chain combines TRBV5-1 with TRBJ2-2, with a weak D call TRBD2 (5 bases). Trimming removed 0 bases from V and 2 bases from J, with 8 bases in between. The CDR3 extends over 15 amino acids. Germline lookup yields CDR1 SGHRS and CDR2 YFSETQ.

V and J are TRBV6-4 and TRBJ1-4; weak D call: TRBD1 (5 bases). The germline V and J ends were trimmed by 3 bases and 5 bases, with 10 bases remaining between them. Germline loops: CDR1 MRHNA, CDR2 SNTAGT. CDR3 size: 14 residues. CDR3 DNA sequence: TGTGCCAGCAGTGATCGGGGGGGGAATGAAAAACTGTTTTTT. Translation: CASSDRGGNEKLFF.

This clone came up once. The chain combines TRBV2 with TRBJ1-1; D might be TRBD1 (5 bases). The germline gives CDR1 SNHLY, CDR2 FYNNEI. The CDR3 runs 15 residues. Trimming removed 8 bases from V and 1 base from J, with 17 bases in between. DNA of the CDR3: TGTGCCAGCTTTGGGAGGAGGGGCGCGAACACTGAAGCTTTCTTT. This gives the protein CASFGRRGANTEAFF.

The chain has TRBV7-2 and TRBJ2-7; 7 nucleotides align to TRBD2. In germline, CDR1 is SGHTA, CDR2 FQGNSA. V trimming: 0 bases; J trimming: 4 bases; junction bases outside the gene matches: 6. This CDR3 is 15 amino acids long. The DNA for the CDR3 is TGTGCCAGCAGCTTAGCCGGGGGGAACGGATACGAGCAGTACTTC. This gives the protein CASSLAGGNGYEQYF.

This rearrangement joins TRBV6-4 to TRBJ2-2; possible D gene TRBD2, 6 bases. CDR3 length: 14 residues. Germline CDR1 and CDR2: MRHNA and SNTAGT. Trimming took off 6 bases at V and 1 base at J, with 9 bases between the two ends. CDR3 DNA sequence: TGTGCCAGCAGCCGGAGGGGGAACACCGGGGAGCTGTTTTTT. It translates to CASSRRGNTGELFF.

The chain links TRBV16 to TRBJ2-2, with TRBD2 matching over 8 bases. Trimming took 0 bases from V and 4 from J; bases not matched to a gene: 4. Germline V gene lookup returns CDR1 KGHSY and CDR2 FQNENV. The CDR3 is 16 amino acids. CDR3 region: CASSQSTGGITGELFF. The CDR3, as DNA: TGTGCCAGCAGCCAATCAACGGGGGGGATCACCGGGGAGCTGTTTTTT.

The chain employs TRBV5-6 and TRBJ1-2; 9 nucleotides match TRBD1. The CDR3 covers 15 residues. Trimming removed 3 bases from V and 3 bases from J; junction bases left unmatched: 6. Germline V gives CDR1 SGHDT, CDR2 YYEEEE. The CDR3: CASSYAQGAHYGYTF. The CDR3 DNA sequence: TGTGCCAGCAGCTACGCACAGGGGGCGCACTATGGCTACACCTTC.